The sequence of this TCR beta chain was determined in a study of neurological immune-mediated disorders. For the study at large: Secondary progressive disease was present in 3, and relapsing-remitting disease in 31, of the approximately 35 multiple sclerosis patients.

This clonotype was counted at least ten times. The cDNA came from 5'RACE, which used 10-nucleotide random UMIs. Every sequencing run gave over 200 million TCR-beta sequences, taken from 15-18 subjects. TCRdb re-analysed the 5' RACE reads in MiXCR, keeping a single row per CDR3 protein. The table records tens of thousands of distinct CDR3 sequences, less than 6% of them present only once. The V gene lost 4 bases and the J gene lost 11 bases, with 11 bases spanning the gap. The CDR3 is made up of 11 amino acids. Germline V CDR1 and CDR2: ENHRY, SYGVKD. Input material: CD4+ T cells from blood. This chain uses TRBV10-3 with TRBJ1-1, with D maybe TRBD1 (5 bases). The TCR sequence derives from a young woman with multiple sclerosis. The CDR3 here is CAISGGTGAFF. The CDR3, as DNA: TGTGCCATCAGTGGTGGGACTGGCGCTTTCTTT.